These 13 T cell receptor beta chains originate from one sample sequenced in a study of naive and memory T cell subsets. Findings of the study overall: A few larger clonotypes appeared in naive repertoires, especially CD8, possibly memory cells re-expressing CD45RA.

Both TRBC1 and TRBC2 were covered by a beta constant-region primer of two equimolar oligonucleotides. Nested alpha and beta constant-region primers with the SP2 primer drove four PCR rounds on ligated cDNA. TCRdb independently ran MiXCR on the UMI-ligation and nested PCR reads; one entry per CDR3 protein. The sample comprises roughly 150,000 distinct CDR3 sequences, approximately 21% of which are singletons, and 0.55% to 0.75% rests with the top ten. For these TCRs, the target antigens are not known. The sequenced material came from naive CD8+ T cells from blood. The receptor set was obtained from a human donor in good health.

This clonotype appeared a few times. CDR3 coding DNA: TGTGCCAGCAGTTTACCGGGACACACTGAAGCTTTCTTT. Translating gives CASSLPGHTEAFF. The chain is built from TRBV27 and TRBJ1-1; possible D gene TRBD1, 5 bases. CDR3 length equals 13 residues. Germline assignment: CDR1 MNHEY and CDR2 SMNVEV (reference sequence). The V and J ends lost 2 bases and 3 bases respectively, with 7 bases between them.

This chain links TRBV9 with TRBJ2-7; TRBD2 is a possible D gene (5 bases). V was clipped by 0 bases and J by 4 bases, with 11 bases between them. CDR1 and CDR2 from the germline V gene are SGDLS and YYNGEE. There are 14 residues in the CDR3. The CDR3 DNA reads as TGTGCCAGCAGCGTAGGAGGACGGACTTACGAGCAGTACTTC. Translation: CASSVGGRTYEQYF.

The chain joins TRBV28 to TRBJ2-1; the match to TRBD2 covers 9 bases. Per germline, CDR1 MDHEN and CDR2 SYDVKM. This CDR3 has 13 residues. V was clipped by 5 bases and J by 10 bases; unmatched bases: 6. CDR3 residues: CASSPNGLAEQFF. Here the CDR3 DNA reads TGTGCCAGCAGTCCGAATGGACTAGCGGAGCAGTTCTTC.

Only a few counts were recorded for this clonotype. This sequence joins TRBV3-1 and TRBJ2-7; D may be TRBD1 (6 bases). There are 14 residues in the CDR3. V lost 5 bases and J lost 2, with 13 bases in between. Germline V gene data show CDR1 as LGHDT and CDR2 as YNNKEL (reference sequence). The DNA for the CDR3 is TGTGCCAGCAGCGGACAGAGCGCGACCTACGAGCAGTACTTC. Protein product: CASSGQSATYEQYF.

The CDR3 loop is CASSWNPIYEQYF. CDR3 DNA sequence: TGTGCCAGCAGTTGGAACCCTATCTACGAGCAGTACTTC. The J gene is TRBJ2-7, the V gene TRBV6-6, with D uncertain. The CDR3 contains 13 residues. Trimming stripped 4 bases from V and 3 bases from J, with 10 bases between. Per germline, CDR1 MNHNY and CDR2 SVGAGI (reference sequence).

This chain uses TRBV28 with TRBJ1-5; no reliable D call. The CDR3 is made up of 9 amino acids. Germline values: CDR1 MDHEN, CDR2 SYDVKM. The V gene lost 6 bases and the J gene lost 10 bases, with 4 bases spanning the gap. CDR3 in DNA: TGTGCCAGCAGCCCCCCCCAGCATTTT. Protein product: CASSPPQHF.

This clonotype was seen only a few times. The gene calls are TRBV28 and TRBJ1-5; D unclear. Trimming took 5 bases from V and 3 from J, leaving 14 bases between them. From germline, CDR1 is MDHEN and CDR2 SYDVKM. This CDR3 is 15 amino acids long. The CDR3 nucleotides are TGTGCCAGCAGTCCGGGAGGTTGGTACAATCAGCCCCAGCATTTT. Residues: CASSPGGWYNQPQHF.

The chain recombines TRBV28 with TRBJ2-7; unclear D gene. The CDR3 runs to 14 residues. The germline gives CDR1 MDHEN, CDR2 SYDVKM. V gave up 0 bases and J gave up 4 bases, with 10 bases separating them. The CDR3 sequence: CASSLWAGEYEQYF. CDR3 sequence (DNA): TGTGCCAGCAGTTTATGGGCAGGAGAGTACGAGCAGTACTTC.

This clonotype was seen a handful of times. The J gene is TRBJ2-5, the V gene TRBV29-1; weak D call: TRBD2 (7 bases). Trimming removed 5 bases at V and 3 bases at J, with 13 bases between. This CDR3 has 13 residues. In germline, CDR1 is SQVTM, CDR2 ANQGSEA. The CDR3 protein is CSVWGGMEETQYF. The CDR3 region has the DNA TGCAGCGTTTGGGGGGGCATGGAAGAGACCCAGTACTTC.

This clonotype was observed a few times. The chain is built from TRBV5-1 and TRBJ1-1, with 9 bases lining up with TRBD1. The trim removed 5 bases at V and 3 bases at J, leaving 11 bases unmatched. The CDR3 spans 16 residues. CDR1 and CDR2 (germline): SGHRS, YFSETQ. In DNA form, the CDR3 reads TGCGCCAGCAGACTAGACCGGGACAGGGCTTACACTGAAGCTTTCTTT. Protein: CASRLDRDRAYTEAFF.

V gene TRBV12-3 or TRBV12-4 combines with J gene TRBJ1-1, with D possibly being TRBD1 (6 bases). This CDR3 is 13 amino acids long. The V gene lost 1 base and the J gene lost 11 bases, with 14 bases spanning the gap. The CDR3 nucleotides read TGTGCCAGCAGTTTAGGGGGGACACCCGAGGCTTTCTTT. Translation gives CASSLGGTPEAFF.

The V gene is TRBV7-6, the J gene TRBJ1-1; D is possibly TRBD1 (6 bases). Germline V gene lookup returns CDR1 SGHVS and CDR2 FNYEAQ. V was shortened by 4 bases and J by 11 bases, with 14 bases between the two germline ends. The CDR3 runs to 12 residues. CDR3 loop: CASSWRGGAAFF. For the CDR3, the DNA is TGTGCCAGCAGCTGGAGGGGGGGTGCCGCTTTCTTT.

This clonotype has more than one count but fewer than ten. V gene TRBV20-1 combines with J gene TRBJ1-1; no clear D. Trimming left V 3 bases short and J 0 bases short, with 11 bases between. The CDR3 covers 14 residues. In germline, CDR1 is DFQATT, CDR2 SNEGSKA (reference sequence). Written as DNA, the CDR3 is TGCAGTGCTAGGTCAGAGAAGATGAACACTGAAGCTTTCTTT. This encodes CSARSEKMNTEAFF.